The T cell receptor beta chain under discussion was sequenced for a study of early T cells in non-severe SARS-CoV-2 infection. This clonotype was counted ten times or more. No antigen is known for it. General study findings and limits: There was a bias toward anti-spike CD8 responses in VDJdb matching, which missed private and CD4 specificities.

V was trimmed by 6 bases and J by 5 bases, leaving 15 bases between them. The CDR3 spans 14 residues. Molecules of cDNA were individually given unique molecular identifiers that were attached to them. Each CDR3 protein gets one entry after TCRdb re-called the 5' RACE reads with MiXCR. The table has approximately 50,000 distinct CDR3 sequences, roughly 9.3% seen once; the top ten hold about 15%. The sequencing input was whole blood. The chain uses TRBV12-3 or TRBV12-4 and TRBJ2-3; no reliable D call. The clonotype comes from an adult who was a healthcare worker with PCR-confirmed SARS-CoV-2 infection or an uninfected control (not recorded which). The DNA for the CDR3 is TGTGCCAGCAGGACTCTCGTTTCAGGAGATACGCAGTATTTT. Translated, it gives CASRTLVSGDTQYF.